The T cell receptor (beta chain) under discussion was sequenced for a study of vaccination effects on CD4 cells after COVID-19. Study observations and caveats: Missing from the study were early post-infection timepoints, and its convalescent patients were few.

Profiling relied on immunoSEQ multiplex PCR, and the TCRdb table lists in-frame clones only, not all of them. Among tens of thousands of clones, around 75% were seen once, and the ten largest hold 30% to 40%. Between the trimmed V and J ends, which lost 2 bases and 5 bases, there was a span of 9 bases. The germline V gene has CDR1 KGHSH and CDR2 LQKENI. The CDR3 totals 13 residues. This clone occurred once. The target antigen is unknown. Viral peptide pool expansion of antigen-specific CD4+ T cells preceded sequencing in the ViraFEST assay. Investigators separated out CD4+ T cells once around nine days of culture had passed. This person's SARS-CoV-2 infection, confirmed by PCR, occurred between March and December 2020. Half of the medium was exchanged for IL-2 medium on both days 3 and 7.

The TCR originated in a human donor who had a prior SARS-CoV-2 infection. The chain couples TRBV18 to TRBJ2-5; D is uncertain. The starting material was CD4+ T cells from PBMCs cultured with a peptide pool, obtained before COVID-19 vaccination. The CDR3 region has the DNA TGTGCCAGCTCACCAAGTATGACGGAGACCCAGTACTTC. It yields the protein CASSPSMTETQYF.